This TCR beta chain was identified in a study of blood T cell repertoires in COVID-19. Across the study: T cells, B-cell-depleted T cells, or PBMCs supplied cDNA or gDNA.

Some clones are missing from TCRdb's copy, which holds only in-frame ones; the method was immunoSEQ multiplex PCR. Of approximately 99,000 clones listed, around 86% were seen once; the top ten hold approximately 4.1%. The CDR3 has 14 amino acids. The germline V gene has CDR1 SNHLY and CDR2 FYNNEI. V lost 3 bases and J 2 bases, leaving 9 bases between the germline ends. This clone has only a few counts. The source material was peripheral blood. The J gene is TRBJ2-3, the V gene TRBV2; D uncertain. This TCR derives from a woman in her seventies with acute or convalescent COVID-19. Here the CDR3 reads CASSDKRYTDTQYF. The CDR3 DNA reads as TGTGCCAGCAGTGACAAGCGATACACAGATACGCAGTATTTT.